This T cell receptor beta chain was identified in a study of control samples from healthy donors and cancer patients. CDR1 is SEHNR, CDR2 FQNEAQ, per germline (reference sequence). Trimming left V 3 bases short and J 5 bases short, with 19 bases between. The CDR3 has 16 residues. Method: immunoSEQ multiplex PCR; TCRdb's copy keeps in-frame clones and lacks some. The table includes about 410,000 clones, approximately 92% detected once. Sequencing was done on a sample of PBMCs. This sequence was found in a man aged 40-49 years with head and neck cancer. The chain is built from TRBV7-9 and TRBJ1-1, with D maybe TRBD1 (6 bases). CDR3: CASSLPVGGWGTEAFF. CDR3 nucleotide sequence: TGTGCCAGCAGCTTGCCCGTTGGGGGCTGGGGGACTGAAGCTTTCTTT.